Below, 24 T cell receptor beta chains from the same sample are listed, as sequenced in a study of T-cell reconstitution after alpha-beta-depleted transplantation in children. TCRbeta library preparation incorporated unique molecular identifiers. TCRdb recomputed calls from the PCR reads with MiXCR, one row per CDR3 protein. Of roughly 570,000 distinct CDR3 sequences listed, 27% are singletons. Sequenced here: PBMCs, sampled before TCRalphabeta/CD19-depleted stem cell transplant. These receptors were taken from a boy in the first two years of life with Wiskott-Aldrich syndrome, due to receive a stem cell transplant.

Only a few counts were recorded for this clonotype. The V and J genes are TRBV28 and TRBJ2-7, with D maybe TRBD2 (6 bases). The CDR3 loop spans 16 amino acids. Germline V gene data show CDR1 as MDHEN and CDR2 as SYDVKM. V lost 5 bases and J lost 5, with 22 bases in between. CDR3 sequence (DNA): TGTGCCAGCAGTGCTCAAGGGGAGGCTAGACTCCACGAGCAGTACTTC. This translates into CASSAQGEARLHEQYF.

This clonotype was counted between two and nine times. V usage is TRBV10-3 and J usage is TRBJ2-5; D perhaps matches TRBD2 (5 bases). Trimming removed 10 bases from V and 7 bases from J, with 19 bases in between. CDR3 size: 13 residues. The germline gives CDR1 ENHRY, CDR2 SYGVKD. In DNA, the CDR3 is TGTGCCACCGGGGTGATCGCAGTGGGGACCCAGTACTTC. Protein sequence: CATGVIAVGTQYF.

The gene calls are TRBV2 and TRBJ2-1; 9 nucleotides match TRBD2. Germline CDR1 reads SNHLY; CDR2 reads FYNNEI. The CDR3 sequence is 14 residues long. V lost 6 bases and J lost 10; bases outside the gene matches: 10. The CDR3 region has the DNA TGTGCCAGCAGGACTAGCGGACGTTTTATGGAGCAGTTCTTC. Protein sequence: CASRTSGRFMEQFF.

The sample holds a few counts of this clonotype. This chain links TRBV20-1 with TRBJ2-5, with a tentative D call TRBD1 (7 bases). This CDR3 has 14 amino acids. The V gene's germline CDR1 is DFQATT and CDR2 SNEGSKA (reference sequence). The V end lost 0 bases, the J end lost 4 bases, and 12 bases lay between the germline ends. CDR3 sequence reads: CSARDAQGGETQYF. The CDR3 nucleotides read TGCAGTGCTAGAGATGCCCAGGGGGGAGAGACCCAGTACTTC.

This clonotype was seen many times. The gene calls are TRBV5-1 and TRBJ1-2; D unresolved. The CDR3 covers 15 residues. The germline V gene encodes CDR1 SGHRS and CDR2 YFSETQ. The V and J ends lost 0 bases and 2 bases respectively, with 11 bases between them. CDR3 amino acids: CASSLAGPSNYGYTF. CDR3 in DNA: TGCGCCAGCAGCTTGGCCGGGCCTTCCAACTATGGCTACACCTTC. Using reference TRBV5-1 and TRBJ1-2 for the parts outside the CDR3, the full variable domain is KAGVTQTPRYLIKTRGQQVTLSCSPISGHRSVSWYQQTPGQGLQFLFEYFSETQRNKGNFPGRFSGRQFSNSRSEMNVSTLELGDSALYLCASSLAGPSNYGYTFGSGTRLTVV.

The rearrangement links TRBV5-1 to TRBJ1-1, with D unclear. Trimming removed 5 bases from V and 0 bases from J, with 11 bases in between. Germline loops: CDR1 SGHRS, CDR2 YFSETQ. CDR3 length: 14 amino acids. CDR3 nucleotides: TGCGCCAGCAGAGGGCAATGGGTGAACACTGAAGCTTTCTTT. It encodes CASRGQWVNTEAFF.

This clonotype was counted between two and nine times. The genes are TRBV4-1 and TRBJ2-7; D perhaps matches TRBD2 (5 bases). V lost 1 base and J lost 3, with 13 bases in between. Germline V gene lookup returns CDR1 MGHRA and CDR2 YSYEKL. The CDR3 has 15 residues. As DNA, the CDR3 is TGCGCCAGCAGCCAAGGTCCGGGGATCGACTACGAGCAGTACTTC. It encodes CASSQGPGIDYEQYF.

The rearrangement links TRBV5-1 to TRBJ1-1; tentative D call: TRBD1 (6 bases). CDR3 length equals 17 residues. The germline CDR1 and CDR2 sequences are SGHRS and YFSETQ. Trimming pared 0 bases from V and 0 bases from J, leaving 15 bases between. CDR3 nucleotide sequence: TGCGCCAGCAGCTTGGCCCCAGGGGCTGGGGTGAACACTGAAGCTTTCTTT. This gives the protein CASSLAPGAGVNTEAFF.

The chain employs TRBV12-3 or TRBV12-4 and TRBJ1-1; D is unresolved. V was cut by 1 base and J by 5 bases, with 11 bases left in between. The CDR3 covers 14 residues. In DNA form, the CDR3 reads TGTGCCAGCAGTTTAGTCGTCGGTATGACTGAAGCTTTCTTT. This sequence encodes CASSLVVGMTEAFF.

The chain recombines TRBV5-1 with TRBJ2-2; 7 nucleotides agree with TRBD2. The germline V gene has CDR1 SGHRS and CDR2 YFSETQ. This CDR3 contains 15 residues. The ends lost 0 bases at V and 7 bases at J; junction bases unmatched: 6. The CDR3 protein is CASSLDQGGIGELFF. The DNA of the CDR3 is TGCGCCAGCAGCTTGGATCAGGGAGGGATCGGGGAGCTGTTTTTT. Full variable domain (rest looked up from reference TRBV5-1 and TRBJ2-2): KAGVTQTPRYLIKTRGQQVTLSCSPISGHRSVSWYQQTPGQGLQFLFEYFSETQRNKGNFPGRFSGRQFSNSRSEMNVSTLELGDSALYLCASSLDQGGIGELFFGEGSRLTVL.

J is TRBJ1-2 and V is TRBV5-5; D gene uncertain. The CDR3 sequence is 13 residues long. The germline V gene encodes CDR1 SGHKS and CDR2 YYEKEE (reference sequence). V lost 0 bases, J lost 6 bases, and 9 bases lay in between. CDR3 protein: CASSLVPGNGYTF. CDR3 in DNA: TGTGCCAGCAGCTTGGTTCCAGGCAATGGCTACACCTTC. Variable domain in full (rest from reference TRBV5-5 and TRBJ1-2): DAGVTQSPTHLIKTRGQQVTLRCSPISGHKSVSWYQQVLGQGPQFIFQYYEKEERGRGNFPDRFSARQFPNYSSELNVNALLLGDSALYLCASSLVPGNGYTFGSGTRLTVV.

The V and J genes are TRBV5-1 and TRBJ2-3; D is perhaps TRBD1 (5 bases). From germline, CDR1 is SGHRS and CDR2 YFSETQ. The CDR3 is 14 amino acids. V was pared by 4 bases and J by 2 bases, with 11 bases between. This chain's CDR3 is CASSRQPYTDTQYF. CDR3 in DNA: TGCGCCAGCAGCCGACAGCCTTACACAGATACGCAGTATTTT.

There are a few counts of this clonotype. The chain recombines TRBV12-3 or TRBV12-4 with TRBJ1-5; 8 bases are a match to TRBD1. The CDR3 contains 17 residues. Germline trimming cut 6 bases from V and 2 bases from J; bases unmatched to any gene: 12. CDR3 nucleotides: TGTGCCAGCAGCCCCGGCCAGGGGGCGATTCGCAATCAGCCCCAGCATTTT. Its translation is CASSPGQGAIRNQPQHF.

This clonotype occurred a few times. The DNA for the CDR3 is TGTGCCAGCAGCTTAAGGAGGACAGGGGGCGCGGGTACAGATACGCAGTATTTT. Amino acids: CASSLRRTGGAGTDTQYF. This chain connects TRBV11-2 to TRBJ2-3, with TRBD1 matching 11 bases. Germline loops: CDR1 SGHAT, CDR2 FQNNGV. The CDR3 is made up of 18 amino acids. V was pared by 2 bases and J by 3 bases, with 10 bases of the junction left unmatched. Full variable domain (remainder filled in from reference TRBV11-2 and TRBJ2-3): EAGVAQSPRYKIIEKRQSVAFWCNPISGHATLYWYQQILGQGPKLLIQFQNNGVVDDSQLPKDRFSAERLKGVDSTLKIQPAKLEDSAVYLCASSLRRTGGAGTDTQYFGPGTRLTVL.

CDR3 nucleotides: TGTGCCAGCAGCCAAGAACCGGGGGGGTACACTGAAGCTTTCTTT. This translates into CASSQEPGGYTEAFF. The chain uses TRBV4-2 and TRBJ1-1, with a possible D match to TRBD1 (5 bases). V lost 0 bases and J lost 3, with 11 bases in between. Germline loops: CDR1 LGHNA, CDR2 YNFKEQ. The CDR3 contains 15 residues.

This clonotype was found a few times. The chain carries TRBV7-2 and TRBJ2-1, with TRBD2 as a possible D gene (7 bases). Germline CDR1 is SGHTA and CDR2 is FQGNSA. This CDR3 has 16 amino acids. The germline V and J ends were trimmed by 3 bases and 5 bases, with 17 bases remaining between them. This CDR3 is CASSLGGGLQNNEQFF. DNA for the CDR3: TGTGCCAGCAGCTTGGGAGGGGGGCTTCAGAACAATGAGCAGTTCTTC. Drawing the rest from reference TRBV7-2 and TRBJ2-1, the complete variable domain is GAGVSQSPSNKVTEKGKDVELRCDPISGHTALYWYRQSLGQGLEFLIYFQGNSAPDKSGLPSDRFSAERTGGSVSTLTIQRTQQEDSAVYLCASSLGGGLQNNEQFFGPGTRLTVL.

The CDR3 is CASSLLGGQETQYF. The CDR3 DNA follows: TGCGCCAGCAGCTTGCTCGGGGGACAAGAGACCCAGTACTTC. The rearrangement links TRBV5-1 to TRBJ2-5; D might be TRBD2 (6 bases). The germline gives CDR1 SGHRS, CDR2 YFSETQ. This CDR3 region has 14 residues. Trimming pared 1 base from V and 2 bases from J, leaving 9 bases between.

There are a few counts of this clonotype. The CDR3 region has the DNA TGCGCCAGCAGCCTTGCGGGAAGGATAGATACGCAGTATTTT. Translated, it gives CASSLAGRIDTQYF. The chain carries TRBV5-1 and TRBJ2-3; D is possibly TRBD2 (6 bases). The ends were cut back, 4 bases at V and 5 bases at J, with 14 bases in the middle. Germline V lookup: CDR1 SGHRS, CDR2 YFSETQ. The CDR3 is made up of 14 amino acids. Based on the CDR3 plus reference TRBV5-1 and TRBJ2-3, the full variable domain is KAGVTQTPRYLIKTRGQQVTLSCSPISGHRSVSWYQQTPGQGLQFLFEYFSETQRNKGNFPGRFSGRQFSNSRSEMNVSTLELGDSALYLCASSLAGRIDTQYFGPGTRLTVL.

This chain connects TRBV5-1 to TRBJ2-5, with D unresolved. The CDR3 is 14 amino acids. V was clipped by 6 bases and J by 5 bases, with 17 bases between them. Germline loops: CDR1 SGHRS, CDR2 YFSETQ. For the CDR3, the DNA is TGCGCCAGCAACCGGGCCACCCCGGCCGAGACCCAGTACTTC. This translates into CASNRATPAETQYF.

In regard to this clonotype: This may be a read error, as it is one base from a much larger clone. This sequence joins TRBV5-1 and TRBJ2-7, with a weak D call TRBD1 (6 bases). The germline gives CDR1 SGHRS, CDR2 YFSETQ. The V and J ends lost 4 bases and 8 bases respectively, with 16 bases between them. The CDR3 has 13 amino acids. The CDR3 sequence is CASSLQGPNKQYF. CDR3 nucleotides: TGCGCCAGCAGCCTCCAGGGGCCGAACAAGCAGTACTTC.

V and J are TRBV10-3 and TRBJ2-1, with D hard to call. This CDR3 is 12 amino acids long. From germline, CDR1 is ENHRY and CDR2 SYGVKD. V dropped 3 bases and J dropped 6 bases, with 6 bases sitting between them. The CDR3 protein is CAISEVGNEQFF. The CDR3 nucleotides are TGTGCCATCAGTGAAGTAGGCAATGAGCAGTTCTTC.

The V gene is TRBV11-2, the J gene TRBJ2-7; D is undetermined. This CDR3 spans 14 amino acids. In germline, CDR1 is SGHAT, CDR2 FQNNGV. Trimming took off 5 bases at V and 9 bases at J, with 20 bases between the two ends. The CDR3, as DNA: TGTGCCAGCAGCCCGGGTATGGACGTTGCAGGGCAGTACTTC. Protein sequence: CASSPGMDVAGQYF.

CDR3 nucleotides: TGTGCCAGCAGTGACAGTTTCGGCACCGGGGAGCTGTTTTTT. It is translated as CASSDSFGTGELFF. This chain links TRBV28 with TRBJ2-2; maybe TRBD1 (5 bases). V lost 5 bases to trimming and J lost 4 bases, with 11 bases between them. Germline V gene sequence: CDR1 MDHEN, CDR2 SYDVKM. The CDR3 has 14 amino acids.

A few counts support this clonotype. V gene TRBV20-1 combines with J gene TRBJ1-5, with D perhaps TRBD1 (5 bases). With 3 bases removed from V and 11 bases from J, the gap between germline ends came to 11 bases. The CDR3 spans 11 residues. The germline V gene has CDR1 DFQATT and CDR2 SNEGSKA (reference sequence). The CDR3 sequence: CSARGGSAQHF. CDR3 in DNA: TGCAGTGCTAGGGGGGGTTCCGCCCAGCATTTT.